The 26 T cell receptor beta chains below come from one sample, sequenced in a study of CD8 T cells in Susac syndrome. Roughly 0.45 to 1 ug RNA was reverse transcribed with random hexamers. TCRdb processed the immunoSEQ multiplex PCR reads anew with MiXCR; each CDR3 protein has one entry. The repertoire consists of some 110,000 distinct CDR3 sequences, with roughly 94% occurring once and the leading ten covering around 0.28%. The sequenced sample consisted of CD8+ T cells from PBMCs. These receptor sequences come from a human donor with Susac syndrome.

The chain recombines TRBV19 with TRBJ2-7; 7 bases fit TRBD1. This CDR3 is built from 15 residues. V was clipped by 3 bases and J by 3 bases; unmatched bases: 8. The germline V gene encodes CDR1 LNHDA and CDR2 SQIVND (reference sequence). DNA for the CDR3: TGTGCCAGTAGTATTTCCGGGACAGAATTCTACGAGCAGTACTTC. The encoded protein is CASSISGTEFYEQYF.

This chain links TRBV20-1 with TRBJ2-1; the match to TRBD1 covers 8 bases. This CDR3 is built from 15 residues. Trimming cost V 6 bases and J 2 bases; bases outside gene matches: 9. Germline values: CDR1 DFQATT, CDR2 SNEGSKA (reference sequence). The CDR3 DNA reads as TGCAGTGCCGTCACAGGGGGTTACGCCTACAATGAGCAGTTCTTC. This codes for CSAVTGGYAYNEQFF.

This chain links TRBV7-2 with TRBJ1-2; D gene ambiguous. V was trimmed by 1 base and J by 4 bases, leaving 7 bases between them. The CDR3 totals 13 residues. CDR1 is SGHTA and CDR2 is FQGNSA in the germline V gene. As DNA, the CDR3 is TGTGCCAGCAGCTTAGGAGTGGGCTATGGCTACACCTTC. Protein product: CASSLGVGYGYTF. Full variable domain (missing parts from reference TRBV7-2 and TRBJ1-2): GAGVSQSPSNKVTEKGKDVELRCDPISGHTALYWYRQSLGQGLEFLIYFQGNSAPDKSGLPSDRFSAERTGGSVSTLTIQRTQQEDSAVYLCASSLGVGYGYTFGSGTRLTVV.

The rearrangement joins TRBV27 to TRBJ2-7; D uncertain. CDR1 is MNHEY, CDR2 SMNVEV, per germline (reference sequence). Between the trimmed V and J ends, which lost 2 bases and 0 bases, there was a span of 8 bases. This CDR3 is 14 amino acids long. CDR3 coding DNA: TGTGCCAGCAGTTTAGCACAGCTCTCCTACGAGCAGTACTTC. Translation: CASSLAQLSYEQYF.

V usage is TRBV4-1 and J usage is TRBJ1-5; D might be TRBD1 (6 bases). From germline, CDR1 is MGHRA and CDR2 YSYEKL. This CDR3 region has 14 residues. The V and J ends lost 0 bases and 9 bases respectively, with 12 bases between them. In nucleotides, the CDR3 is TGCGCCAGCAGCCAAGAGACAGGCTCGCGGCCCCAGCATTTT. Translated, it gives CASSQETGSRPQHF.

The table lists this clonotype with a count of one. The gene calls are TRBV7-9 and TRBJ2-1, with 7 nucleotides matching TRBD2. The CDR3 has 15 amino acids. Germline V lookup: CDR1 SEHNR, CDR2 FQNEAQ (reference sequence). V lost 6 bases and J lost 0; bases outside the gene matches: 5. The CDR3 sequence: CASSSSGASYNEQFF. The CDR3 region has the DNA TGTGCCAGCAGTTCCAGCGGGGCCTCCTACAATGAGCAGTTCTTC.

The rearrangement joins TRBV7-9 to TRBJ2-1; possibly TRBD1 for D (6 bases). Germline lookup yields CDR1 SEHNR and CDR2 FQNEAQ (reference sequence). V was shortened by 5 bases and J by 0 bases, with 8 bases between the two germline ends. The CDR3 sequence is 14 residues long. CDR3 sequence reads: CASSHRDSYNEQFF. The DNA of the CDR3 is TGTGCCAGCAGCCACAGGGACTCCTACAATGAGCAGTTCTTC.

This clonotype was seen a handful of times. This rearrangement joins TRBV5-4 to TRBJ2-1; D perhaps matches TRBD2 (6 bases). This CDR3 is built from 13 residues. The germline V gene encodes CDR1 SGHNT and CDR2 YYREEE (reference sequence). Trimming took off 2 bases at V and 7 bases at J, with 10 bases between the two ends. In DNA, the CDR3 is TGTGCCAGCAGCTTTCTGGGGGGAAATGAGCAGTTCTTC. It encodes CASSFLGGNEQFF. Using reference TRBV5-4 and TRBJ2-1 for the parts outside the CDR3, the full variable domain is ETGVTQSPTHLIKTRGQQVTLRCSSQSGHNTVSWYQQALGQGPQFIFQYYREEENGRGNFPPRFSGLQFPNYSSELNVNALELDDSALYLCASSFLGGNEQFFGPGTRLTVL.

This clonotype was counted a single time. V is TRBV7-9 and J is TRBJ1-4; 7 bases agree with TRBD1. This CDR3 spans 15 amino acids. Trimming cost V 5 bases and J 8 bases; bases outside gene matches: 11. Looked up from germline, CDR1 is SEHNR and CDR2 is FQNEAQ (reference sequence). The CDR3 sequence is CASSPLQGREEKLFF. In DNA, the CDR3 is TGTGCCAGCAGCCCGTTACAGGGGCGGGAAGAAAAACTGTTTTTT.

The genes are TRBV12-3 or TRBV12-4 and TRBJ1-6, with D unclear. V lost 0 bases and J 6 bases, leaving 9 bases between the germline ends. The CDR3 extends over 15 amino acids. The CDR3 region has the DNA TGTGCCAGCAGTTTAGCGCCAGATGGTAATTCACCCCTCCACTTT. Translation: CASSLAPDGNSPLHF.

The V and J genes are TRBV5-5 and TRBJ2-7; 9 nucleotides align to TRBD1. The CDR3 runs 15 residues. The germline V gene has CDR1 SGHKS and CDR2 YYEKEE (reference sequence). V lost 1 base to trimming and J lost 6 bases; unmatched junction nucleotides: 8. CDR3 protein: CASSLTGTGWGEQYF. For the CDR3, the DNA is TGTGCCAGCAGCTTGACAGGGACAGGGTGGGGCGAGCAGTACTTC.

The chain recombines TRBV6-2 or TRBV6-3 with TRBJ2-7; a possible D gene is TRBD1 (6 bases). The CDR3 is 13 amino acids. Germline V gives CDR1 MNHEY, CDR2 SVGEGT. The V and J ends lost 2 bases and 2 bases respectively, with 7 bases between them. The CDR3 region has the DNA TGTGCCAGCAGTTACAACAGGGCCTACGAGCAGTACTTC. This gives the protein CASSYNRAYEQYF.

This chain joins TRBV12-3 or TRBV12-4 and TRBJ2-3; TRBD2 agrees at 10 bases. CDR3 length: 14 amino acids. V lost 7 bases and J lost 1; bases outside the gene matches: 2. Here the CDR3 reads CASILAGGTDTQYF. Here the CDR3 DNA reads TGTGCCAGCATTCTAGCGGGGGGCACAGATACGCAGTATTTT.

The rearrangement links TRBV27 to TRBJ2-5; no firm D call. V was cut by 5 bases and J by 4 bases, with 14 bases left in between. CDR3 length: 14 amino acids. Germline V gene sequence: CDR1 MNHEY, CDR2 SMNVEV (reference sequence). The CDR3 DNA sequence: TGTGCCAGCAGTCCCCCGGGTAGGGTAGAGACCCAGTACTTC. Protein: CASSPPGRVETQYF.

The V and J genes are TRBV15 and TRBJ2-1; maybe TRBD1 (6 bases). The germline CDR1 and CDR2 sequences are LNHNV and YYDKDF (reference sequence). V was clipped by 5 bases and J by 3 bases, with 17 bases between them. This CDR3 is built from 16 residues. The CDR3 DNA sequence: TGTGCCACCAGCCTAAATGCAGGGGATAGCTACAATGAGCAGTTCTTC. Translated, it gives CATSLNAGDSYNEQFF.

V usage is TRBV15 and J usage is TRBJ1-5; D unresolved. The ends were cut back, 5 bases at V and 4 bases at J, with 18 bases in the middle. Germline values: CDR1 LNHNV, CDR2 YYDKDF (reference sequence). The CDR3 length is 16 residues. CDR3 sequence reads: CATSDRGLLENQPQHF. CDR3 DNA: TGTGCCACCAGCGACCGCGGACTCTTAGAAAATCAGCCCCAGCATTTT.

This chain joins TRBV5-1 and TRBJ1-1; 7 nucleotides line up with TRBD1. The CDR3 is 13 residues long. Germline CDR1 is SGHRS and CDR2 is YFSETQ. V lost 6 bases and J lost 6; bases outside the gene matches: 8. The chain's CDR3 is CASTDETGSEAFF. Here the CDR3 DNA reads TGCGCCAGCACCGACGAGACAGGGTCTGAAGCTTTCTTT.

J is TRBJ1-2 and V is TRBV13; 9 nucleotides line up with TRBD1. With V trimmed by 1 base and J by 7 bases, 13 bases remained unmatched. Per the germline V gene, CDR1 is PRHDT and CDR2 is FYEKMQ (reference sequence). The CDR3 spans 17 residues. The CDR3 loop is CASSLALRDRASPGYTF. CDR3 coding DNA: TGTGCCAGCAGCTTAGCTCTTCGGGACAGGGCATCTCCTGGCTACACCTTC. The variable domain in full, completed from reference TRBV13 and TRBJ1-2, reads AAGVIQSPRHLIKEKRETATLKCYPIPRHDTVYWYQQGPGQDPQFLISFYEKMQSDKGSIPDRFSAQQFSDYHSELNMSSLELGDSALYFCASSLALRDRASPGYTFGSGTRLTVV.

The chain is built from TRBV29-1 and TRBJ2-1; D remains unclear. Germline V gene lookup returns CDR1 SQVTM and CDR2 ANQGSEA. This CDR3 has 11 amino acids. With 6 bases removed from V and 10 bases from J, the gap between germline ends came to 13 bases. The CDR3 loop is CSVPEDGEQFF. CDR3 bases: TGCAGCGTACCCGAGGACGGGGAGCAGTTCTTC.

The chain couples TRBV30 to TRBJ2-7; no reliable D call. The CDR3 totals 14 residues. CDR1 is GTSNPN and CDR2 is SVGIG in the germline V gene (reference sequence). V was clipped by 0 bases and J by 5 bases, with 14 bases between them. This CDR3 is CAWSVYALDHEQYF. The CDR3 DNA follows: TGTGCCTGGAGTGTATACGCTCTGGACCACGAGCAGTACTTC.

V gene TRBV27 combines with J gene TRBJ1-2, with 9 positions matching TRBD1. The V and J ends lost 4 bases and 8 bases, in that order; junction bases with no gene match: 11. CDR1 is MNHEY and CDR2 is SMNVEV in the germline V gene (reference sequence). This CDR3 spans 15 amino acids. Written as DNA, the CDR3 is TGTGCCAGCAGTTCCCTTTCCGGGACAGGGAACGGCTACACCTTC. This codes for CASSSLSGTGNGYTF.

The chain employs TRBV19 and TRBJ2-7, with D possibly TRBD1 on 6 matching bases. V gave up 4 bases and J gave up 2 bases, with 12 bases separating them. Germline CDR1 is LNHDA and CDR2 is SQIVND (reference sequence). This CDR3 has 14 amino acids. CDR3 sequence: CASSTSHRAYEQYF. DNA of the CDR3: TGTGCCAGTAGTACCTCCCACAGGGCCTACGAGCAGTACTTC. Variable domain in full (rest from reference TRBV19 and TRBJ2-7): DGGITQSPKYLFRKEGQNVTLSCEQNLNHDAMYWYRQDPGQGLRLIYYSQIVNDFQKGDIAEGYSVSREKKESFPLTVTSAQKNPTAFYLCASSTSHRAYEQYFGPGTRLTVT.

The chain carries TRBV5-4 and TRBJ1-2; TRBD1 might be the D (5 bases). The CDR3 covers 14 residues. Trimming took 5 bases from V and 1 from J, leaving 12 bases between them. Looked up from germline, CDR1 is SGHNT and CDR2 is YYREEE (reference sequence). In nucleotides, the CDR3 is TGTGCCAGCAGTCGGGAGACAGTTAACTATGGCTACACCTTC. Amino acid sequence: CASSRETVNYGYTF.

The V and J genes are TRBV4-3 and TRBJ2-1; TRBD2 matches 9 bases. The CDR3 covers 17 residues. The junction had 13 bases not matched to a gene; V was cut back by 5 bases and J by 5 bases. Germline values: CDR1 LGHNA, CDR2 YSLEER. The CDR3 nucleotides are TGCGCCAGCAGCAGGAAGGTAGCGGGGGTCAATGACAATGAGCAGTTCTTC. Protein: CASSRKVAGVNDNEQFF.

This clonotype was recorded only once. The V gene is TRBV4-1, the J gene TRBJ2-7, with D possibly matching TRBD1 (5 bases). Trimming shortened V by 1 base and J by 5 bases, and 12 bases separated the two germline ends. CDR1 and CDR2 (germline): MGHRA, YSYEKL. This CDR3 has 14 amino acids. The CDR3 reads CASSQGGSYDEQYF. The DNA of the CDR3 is TGCGCCAGCAGCCAAGGGGGCTCTTATGACGAGCAGTACTTC.

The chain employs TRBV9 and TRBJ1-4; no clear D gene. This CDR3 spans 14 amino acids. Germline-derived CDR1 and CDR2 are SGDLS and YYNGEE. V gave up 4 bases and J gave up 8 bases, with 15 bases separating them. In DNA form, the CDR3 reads TGTGCCAGCAGCCCCCGTCGAGAAAGGGAAAAACTGTTTTTT. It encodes CASSPRREREKLFF.